The present TCR beta chain was sequenced within a study of human CD8 memory T cell subsets. This CDR3 has 14 amino acids. Per germline, CDR1 SGHDT and CDR2 YYEEEE. UMI-labeled 5' RACE generated the TCR beta libraries. After re-calling the 5' RACE reads, TCRdb lists one entry per CDR3 protein, DNA absent. Recorded for this sample: 6,500 to 7,000 distinct CDR3 sequences. Duplicate roughly 140,000-cell vials of sorted CD8+ T cells per subset supplied the RNA. The study's findings and limits: High, similar diversity marked stem-like memory and precursor exhausted T cells but not effector memory cells.

A remark on this clonotype: The antigen is undetermined.

This clonotype was obtained from a human donor in good health. Sequenced input: CD8+ stem-like memory T cells (TSCM and TCM) sorted from PBMCs. Indicated subset: stem-like memory CD8 T cells (TSTEM), CCR7+ PD-1- TIGIT-. This chain connects TRBV5-6 to TRBJ1-6. This chain's CDR3 is CASSLDSYNSPLHF.